These 23 T cell receptor beta chains came from one sample sequenced in a study. Via MiXCR, TCRdb re-called the 5' RACE reads, giving one row per CDR3 protein. The sample lists around 37,000 distinct CDR3 sequences; approximately 31% were seen once. Sequencing was performed on memory CD4+ T cells sorted from a lymph node. The subset was: memory CD4+ T cells, CD4+CD45RO+CD25-. Every receptor here comes from a female donor with breast cancer.

The chain couples TRBV5-1 to TRBJ2-1; 9 bases agree with TRBD2. CDR1 and CDR2 from the germline V gene are SGHRS and YFSETQ. V shed 0 bases, J shed 15 bases, and the junction held 7 bases outside the gene matches. The CDR3 is 13 residues long. The CDR3, as DNA: TGCGCCAGCAGCTTGGAACCTAGCGGGATTACGTTCTTC. This encodes CASSLEPSGITFF.

Only a few counts were recorded for this clonotype. This chain links TRBV20-1 with TRBJ2-1, with a possible D match to TRBD1 (5 bases). Germline V gene lookup returns CDR1 DFQATT and CDR2 SNEGSKA (reference sequence). CDR3 length: 14 amino acids. V was cut by 3 bases and J by 7 bases, with 16 bases left in between. In DNA, the CDR3 is TGCAGTGCTAGTGGACAAGATGATTGGAATGAGCAGTTCTTC. Translating it yields CSASGQDDWNEQFF.

This clonotype was recorded a few times. This chain joins TRBV9 and TRBJ1-1, with a possible D match to TRBD1 (6 bases). Per the germline V gene, CDR1 is SGDLS and CDR2 is YYNGEE. V lost 4 bases, J lost 0 bases, and 10 bases lay in between. The CDR3 contains 14 residues. CDR3 nucleotides: TGTGCCAGCAGCCCAGGACAGCTGAACACTGAAGCTTTCTTT. Encoded protein: CASSPGQLNTEAFF.

There are a few counts of this clonotype. V gene TRBV6-5 combines with J gene TRBJ2-3, with D possibly called TRBD1 or TRBD2 (5 bases each). Trimming stripped 5 bases from V and 6 bases from J, with 9 bases between. This CDR3 has 12 amino acids. The germline gives CDR1 MNHEY, CDR2 SVGAGI. This chain's CDR3 is CASSEGSDTQYF. CDR3 DNA sequence: TGTGCCAGCAGTGAGGGGTCCGATACGCAGTATTTT.

This clonotype was seen just once. The rearrangement uses TRBV30 and TRBJ1-6; D remains unclear. Per the germline V gene, CDR1 is GTSNPN and CDR2 is SVGIG (reference sequence). The V and J ends lost 3 bases and 7 bases respectively, with 7 bases between them. The CDR3 contains 12 residues. This chain's CDR3 is CAWRSPNSPLHF. The CDR3 nucleotides read TGTGCCTGGAGGTCACCGAATTCACCCCTCCACTTT.

The chain uses TRBV30 and TRBJ1-1; D is possibly TRBD1 (5 bases). Germline V gives CDR1 GTSNPN, CDR2 SVGIG (reference sequence). The CDR3 length is 16 residues. V was clipped by 2 bases and J by 0 bases, with 16 bases between them. Written as DNA, the CDR3 is TGTGCCTGGAGTCACAGGAGCGGGACCTTGAACACTGAAGCTTTCTTT. Translated, it gives CAWSHRSGTLNTEAFF.

The chain employs TRBV12-3 or TRBV12-4 and TRBJ1-2; D is undetermined. V lost 3 bases and J 5 bases, leaving 10 bases between the germline ends. The CDR3 has 13 residues. The chain's CDR3 is CASSFPSVYGYTF. In nucleotides, the CDR3 is TGTGCCAGCAGTTTTCCTTCTGTGTATGGCTACACCTTC.

This clonotype was seen a handful of times. The chain combines TRBV12-3 or TRBV12-4 with TRBJ1-2; TRBD1 might be the D (6 bases). Trimming pared 1 base from V and 6 bases from J, leaving 9 bases between. This CDR3 region has 13 residues. The CDR3 reads CASSLGTDDGYTF. Here the CDR3 DNA reads TGTGCCAGCAGTTTAGGGACAGACGATGGCTACACCTTC.

This chain connects TRBV30 to TRBJ2-7; 7 nucleotides align to TRBD2. This CDR3 region has 11 residues. Germline CDR1 is GTSNPN and CDR2 is SVGIG (reference sequence). V trimming: 4 bases; J trimming: 5 bases; junction bases outside the gene matches: 2. The CDR3 DNA reads TGTGCCTGGATGGGGGGGAACGAGCAGTACTTC. Translating it yields CAWMGGNEQYF.

This clonotype was seen just once. Germline and junction disagree at one end, which may indicate a read error. This chain connects TRBV20-1 to TRBJ2-2; 10 bases align to TRBD2. CDR3 length: 14 residues. CDR1 DFQATT and CDR2 SNEGSKA come from the germline V gene (reference sequence). The DNA of the CDR3 is TGCGGTGCTATCGCTAGCGGGGGCACCGGGGAGCTGTTTTTT. This encodes CGAIASGGTGELFF.

The V call is TRBV19, the J call TRBJ1-2; the D is unclear. Trimming cost V 6 bases and J 0 bases, with 11 bases left between them. The V gene's germline CDR1 is LNHDA and CDR2 SQIVND (reference sequence). This CDR3 has 14 amino acids. CDR3 loop: CASRQPVANYGYTF. The CDR3 DNA reads as TGTGCCAGTAGGCAACCTGTTGCTAACTATGGCTACACCTTC.

The chain is built from TRBV4-2 and TRBJ1-3, with D uncertain. There are 15 residues in the CDR3. The germline V gene encodes CDR1 LGHNA and CDR2 YNFKEQ. V shed 0 bases and J shed 4 bases, with 10 bases lying between them. CDR3 residues: CASSQEGGSGNTIYF. For the CDR3, the DNA is TGTGCCAGCAGCCAAGAAGGTGGATCAGGAAACACCATATATTTT.

This clonotype was counted between two and nine times. V usage is TRBV6-2 or TRBV6-3 and J usage is TRBJ2-7; D gene ambiguous. From germline, CDR1 is MNHEY and CDR2 SVGEGT. Trimming stripped 7 bases from V and 3 bases from J, with 10 bases between. The CDR3 covers 12 residues. In DNA form, the CDR3 reads TGTGCCAGCACCAAAGCAGGCTACGAGCAGTACTTC. This translates into CASTKAGYEQYF.

The rearrangement joins TRBV7-2 to TRBJ2-5; D not certain. The CDR3 is 14 amino acids. Germline V gives CDR1 SGHTA, CDR2 FQGNSA. Trimming removed 3 bases from V and 2 bases from J, with 10 bases in between. CDR3 bases: TGTGCCAGCAGCTTGCAGCAGGATCAAGAGACCCAGTACTTC. It specifies CASSLQQDQETQYF. Variable domain in full (rest from reference TRBV7-2 and TRBJ2-5): GAGVSQSPSNKVTEKGKDVELRCDPISGHTALYWYRQSLGQGLEFLIYFQGNSAPDKSGLPSDRFSAERTGGSVSTLTIQRTQQEDSAVYLCASSLQQDQETQYFGPGTRLLVL.

The chain couples TRBV6-1 to TRBJ2-7, with D unclear. There are 12 residues in the CDR3. CDR1 is MNHNS, CDR2 SASEGT, per germline. The V end was cut by 2 bases, the J end by 0 bases, with 2 bases between. CDR3 bases: TGTGCCAGCAGTGAACACTCCTACGAGCAGTACTTC. Encoded protein: CASSEHSYEQYF.

The chain is built from TRBV9 and TRBJ2-5, with 10 bases matching TRBD1. Germline-derived CDR1 and CDR2 are SGDLS and YYNGEE. The length of the CDR3 is 15 residues. V was pared by 3 bases and J by 4 bases, with 6 bases of the junction left unmatched. CDR3 sequence (DNA): TGTGCCAGCAGCGACCGACAGGGGGCGAGAGAGACCCAGTACTTC. Protein: CASSDRQGARETQYF.

The chain couples TRBV25-1 to TRBJ2-3, with D hard to call. The CDR3 is made up of 14 amino acids. Trimming removed 3 bases at V and 0 bases at J, with 7 bases between. Germline CDR1 and CDR2: MGHDK and SYGVNS. In DNA, the CDR3 is TGTGCCAGCAGTGATCCCGCAAGCACAGATACGCAGTATTTT. Encoded protein: CASSDPASTDTQYF.

This clonotype was seen a handful of times. The chain employs TRBV5-1 and TRBJ2-5, with a weak D call TRBD1 (5 bases). Trimming left V 1 base short and J 3 bases short, with 16 bases between. The CDR3 contains 16 residues. Germline V gene lookup returns CDR1 SGHRS and CDR2 YFSETQ. CDR3 sequence (DNA): TGCGCCAGCAGCTTGTTTGGACACCGGCAGGAAGAGACCCAGTACTTC. This translates into CASSLFGHRQEETQYF.

This clonotype was detected only once. The chain carries TRBV28 and TRBJ2-2; D gene uncertain. V dropped 5 bases and J dropped 8 bases, with 6 bases sitting between them. The CDR3 totals 11 residues. CDR1 is MDHEN, CDR2 SYDVKM, per germline. This CDR3 is CASSPLGELFF. Here the CDR3 DNA reads TGTGCCAGCAGTCCCTTGGGGGAGCTGTTTTTT.

This clonotype came up a few times. The gene calls are TRBV7-6 and TRBJ2-3; 7 positions agree with TRBD1. V lost 5 bases, J lost 4 bases, and 6 bases stayed unmatched. The CDR3 length is 14 residues. Germline-derived CDR1 and CDR2 are SGHVS and FNYEAQ. The CDR3 loop is CASSPGTVSDTQYF. Written as DNA, the CDR3 is TGTGCCAGCAGCCCTGGGACAGTATCAGATACGCAGTATTTT.

With respect to this clonotype: Since no conserved phenylalanine or tryptophan closes the CDR3, a read error is the likely cause. The chain couples TRBV7-6 to TRBJ1-3; D ambiguous. The CDR3 covers 14 residues. V gave up 5 bases and J gave up 0 bases, with 8 bases separating them. Looked up from germline, CDR1 is SGHVS and CDR2 is FNYEAQ. Written as DNA, the CDR3 is TGTGCCAGCAGCATCAGTTACTCTGGAAACACCATATATCTT. Protein: CASSISYSGNTIYL.

The chain combines TRBV27 with TRBJ1-1; D remains ambiguous. This CDR3 comprises 14 residues. Trimming took off 4 bases at V and 0 bases at J, with 9 bases between the two ends. CDR1 MNHEY and CDR2 SMNVEV come from the germline V gene (reference sequence). The CDR3 sequence: CASSYGRLNTEAFF. Written as DNA, the CDR3 is TGTGCCAGCAGTTACGGACGGTTGAACACTGAAGCTTTCTTT.

The genes are TRBV11-2 and TRBJ2-1; 9 bases are shared with TRBD1. In germline, CDR1 is SGHAT, CDR2 FQNNGV. The CDR3 is made up of 15 amino acids. The trim removed 5 bases at V and 10 bases at J, leaving 12 bases unmatched. CDR3 sequence: CASSHLQGATLEQFF. The DNA of the CDR3 is TGTGCCAGCAGCCATTTACAGGGGGCTACCTTGGAGCAGTTCTTC.